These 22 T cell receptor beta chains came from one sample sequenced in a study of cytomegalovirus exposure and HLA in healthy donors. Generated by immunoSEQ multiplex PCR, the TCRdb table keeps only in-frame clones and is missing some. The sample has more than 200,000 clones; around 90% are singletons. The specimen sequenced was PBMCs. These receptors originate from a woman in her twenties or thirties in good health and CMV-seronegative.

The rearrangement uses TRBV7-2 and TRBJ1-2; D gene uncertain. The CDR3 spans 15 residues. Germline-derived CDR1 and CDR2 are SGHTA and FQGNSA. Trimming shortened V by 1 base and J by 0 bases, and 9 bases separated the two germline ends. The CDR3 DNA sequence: TGTGCCAGCAGCTTAGAACAGATAGCTAACTATGGCTACACCTTC. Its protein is CASSLEQIANYGYTF.

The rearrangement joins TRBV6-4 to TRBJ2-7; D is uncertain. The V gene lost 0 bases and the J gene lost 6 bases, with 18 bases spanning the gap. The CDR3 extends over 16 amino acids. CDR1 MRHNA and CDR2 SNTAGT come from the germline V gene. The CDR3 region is CASSDSRWPGFCEQYF. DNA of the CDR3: TGTGCCAGCAGTGACTCTCGATGGCCTGGTTTTTGCGAGCAGTACTTC.

This CDR3 is CSVEDRGDVMGAGEDVEQFF. The CDR3 DNA reads as TGCAGCGTTGAAGATCGGGGGGACGTTATGGGAGCTGGTGAGGATGTAGAGCAGTTCTTC. J is TRBJ2-1 and V is TRBV29-1, with TRBD2 identical over 7 bases. The length of the CDR3 is 20 residues. Germline loops: CDR1 SQVTM, CDR2 ANQGSEA. The V segment lost 0 bases and the J segment 10 bases; nucleotides outside the gene matches: 27.

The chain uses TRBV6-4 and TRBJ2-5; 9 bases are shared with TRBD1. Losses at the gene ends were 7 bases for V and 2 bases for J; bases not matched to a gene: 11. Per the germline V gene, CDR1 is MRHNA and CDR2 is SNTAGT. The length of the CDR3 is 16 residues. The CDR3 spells CASNMTGGFRQETQYF. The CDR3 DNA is TGTGCCAGCAACATGACAGGGGGGTTTAGGCAAGAGACCCAGTACTTC.

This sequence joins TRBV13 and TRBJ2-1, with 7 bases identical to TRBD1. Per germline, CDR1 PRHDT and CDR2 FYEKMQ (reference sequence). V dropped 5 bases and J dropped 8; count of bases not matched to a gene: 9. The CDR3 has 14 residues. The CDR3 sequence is CASSPYRGTHEQFF. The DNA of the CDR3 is TGTGCCAGCAGCCCTTACAGGGGTACACATGAGCAGTTCTTC.

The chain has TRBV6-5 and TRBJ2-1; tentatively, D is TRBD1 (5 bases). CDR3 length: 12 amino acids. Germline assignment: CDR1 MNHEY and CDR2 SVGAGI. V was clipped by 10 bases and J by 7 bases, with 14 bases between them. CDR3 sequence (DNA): TGTGCCACCCAAAGGGGTGGAAATGAGCAGTTCTTC. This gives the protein CATQRGGNEQFF.

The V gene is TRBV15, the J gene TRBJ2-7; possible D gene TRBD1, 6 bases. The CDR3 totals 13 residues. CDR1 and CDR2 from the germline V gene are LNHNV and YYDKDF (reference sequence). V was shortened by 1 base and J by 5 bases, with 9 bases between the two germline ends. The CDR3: CATSRARGHEQYF. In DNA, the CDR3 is TGTGCCACCAGCAGAGCCAGGGGCCACGAGCAGTACTTC.

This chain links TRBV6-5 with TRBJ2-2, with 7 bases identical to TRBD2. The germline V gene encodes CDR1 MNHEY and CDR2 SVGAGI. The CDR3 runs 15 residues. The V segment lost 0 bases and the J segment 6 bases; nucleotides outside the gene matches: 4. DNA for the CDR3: TGTGCCAGCAGTTACTCCGCGGGAGCATCCGGGGAGCTGTTTTTT. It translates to CASSYSAGASGELFF.

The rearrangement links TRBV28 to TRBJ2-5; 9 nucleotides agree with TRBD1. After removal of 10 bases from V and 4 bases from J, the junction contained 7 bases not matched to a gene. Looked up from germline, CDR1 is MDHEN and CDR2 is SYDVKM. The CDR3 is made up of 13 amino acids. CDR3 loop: CATRKGQGETQYF. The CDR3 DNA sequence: TGTGCCACCAGGAAGGGACAGGGAGAGACCCAGTACTTC.

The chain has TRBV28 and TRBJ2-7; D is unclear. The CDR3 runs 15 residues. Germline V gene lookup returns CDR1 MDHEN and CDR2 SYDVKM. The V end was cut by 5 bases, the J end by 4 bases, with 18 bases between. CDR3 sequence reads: CASSPPGPPTYEQYF. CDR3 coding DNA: TGTGCCAGCAGTCCCCCAGGCCCTCCGACGTACGAGCAGTACTTC. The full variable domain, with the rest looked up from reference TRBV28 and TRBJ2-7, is DVKVTQSSRYLVKRTGEKVFLECVQDMDHENMFWYRQDPGLGLRLIYFSYDVKMKEKGDIPEGYSVSREKKERFSLILESASTNQTSMYLCASSPPGPPTYEQYFGPGTRLTVT.

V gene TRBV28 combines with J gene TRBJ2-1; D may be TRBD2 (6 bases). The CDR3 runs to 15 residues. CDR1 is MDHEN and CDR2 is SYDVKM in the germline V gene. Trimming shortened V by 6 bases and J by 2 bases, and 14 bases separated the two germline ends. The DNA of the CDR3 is TGTGCCAGCAGCCCTACGGGGGTGACCTACAATGAGCAGTTCTTC. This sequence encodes CASSPTGVTYNEQFF.

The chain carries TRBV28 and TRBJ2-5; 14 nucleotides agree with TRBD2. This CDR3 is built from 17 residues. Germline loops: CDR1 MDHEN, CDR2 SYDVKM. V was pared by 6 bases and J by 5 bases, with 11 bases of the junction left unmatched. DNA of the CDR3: TGTGCCAGCAGCCCCGGGACTAGCGGGAGCCCCCGGGAGACCCAGTACTTC. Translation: CASSPGTSGSPRETQYF.

The chain's CDR3 is CASSTTLLAPQYF. The CDR3 DNA follows: TGTGCCAGTAGTACCACCCTCCTAGCACCGCAGTACTTC. The chain combines TRBV19 with TRBJ2-7, with D maybe TRBD2 (5 bases). Trimming stripped 4 bases from V and 9 bases from J, with 16 bases between. Germline CDR1 is LNHDA and CDR2 is SQIVND (reference sequence). This CDR3 spans 13 amino acids.

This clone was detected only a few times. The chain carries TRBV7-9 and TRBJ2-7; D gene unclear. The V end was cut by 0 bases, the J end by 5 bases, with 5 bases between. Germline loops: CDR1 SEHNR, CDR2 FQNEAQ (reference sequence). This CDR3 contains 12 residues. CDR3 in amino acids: CASSLAQNEQYF. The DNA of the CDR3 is TGTGCCAGCAGCTTAGCACAGAACGAGCAGTACTTC. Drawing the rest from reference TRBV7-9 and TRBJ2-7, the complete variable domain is DTGVSQNPRHKITKRGQNVTFRCDPISEHNRLYWYRQTLGQGPEFLTYFQNEAQLEKSRLLSDRFSAERPKGSFSTLEIQRTEQGDSAMYLCASSLAQNEQYFGPGTRLTVT.

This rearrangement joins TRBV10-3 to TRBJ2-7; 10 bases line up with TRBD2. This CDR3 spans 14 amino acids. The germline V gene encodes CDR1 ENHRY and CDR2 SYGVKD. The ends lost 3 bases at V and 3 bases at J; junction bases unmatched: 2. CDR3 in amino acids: CAISDVAGGYEQYF. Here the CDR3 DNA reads TGTGCCATCAGTGACGTAGCGGGAGGCTACGAGCAGTACTTC.

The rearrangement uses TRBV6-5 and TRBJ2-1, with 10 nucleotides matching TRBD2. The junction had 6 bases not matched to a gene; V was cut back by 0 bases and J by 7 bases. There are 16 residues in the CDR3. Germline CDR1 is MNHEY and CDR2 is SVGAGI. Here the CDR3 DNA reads TGTGCCAGCAGTTACTCGGAGCCTAGCGGGAGTAATGAGCAGTTCTTC. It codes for CASSYSEPSGSNEQFF.

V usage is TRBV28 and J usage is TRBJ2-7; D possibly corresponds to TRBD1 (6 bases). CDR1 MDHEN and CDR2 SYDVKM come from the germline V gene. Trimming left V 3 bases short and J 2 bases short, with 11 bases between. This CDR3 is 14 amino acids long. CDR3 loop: CASSFLQGPYEQYF. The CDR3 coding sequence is TGTGCCAGCAGTTTTTTACAGGGACCCTACGAGCAGTACTTC.

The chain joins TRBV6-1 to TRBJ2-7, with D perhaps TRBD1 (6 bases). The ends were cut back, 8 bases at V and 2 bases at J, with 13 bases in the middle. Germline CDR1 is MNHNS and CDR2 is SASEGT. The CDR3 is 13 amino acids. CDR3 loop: CASHWTATYEQYF. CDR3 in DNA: TGTGCCAGCCACTGGACAGCAACCTACGAGCAGTACTTC.

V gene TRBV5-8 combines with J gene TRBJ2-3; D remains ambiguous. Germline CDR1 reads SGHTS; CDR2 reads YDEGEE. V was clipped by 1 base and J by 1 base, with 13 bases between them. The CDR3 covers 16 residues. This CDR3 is CASSLNWGMGTDTQYF. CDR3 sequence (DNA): TGTGCCAGCAGCTTGAATTGGGGAATGGGCACAGATACGCAGTATTTT.

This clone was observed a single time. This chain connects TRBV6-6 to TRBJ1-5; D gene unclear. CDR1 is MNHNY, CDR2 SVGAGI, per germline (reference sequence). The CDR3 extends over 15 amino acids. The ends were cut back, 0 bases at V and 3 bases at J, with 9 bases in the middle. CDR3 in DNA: TGTGCCAGCAGTTACTCCAAGGGAGTCAATCAGCCCCAGCATTTT. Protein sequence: CASSYSKGVNQPQHF.

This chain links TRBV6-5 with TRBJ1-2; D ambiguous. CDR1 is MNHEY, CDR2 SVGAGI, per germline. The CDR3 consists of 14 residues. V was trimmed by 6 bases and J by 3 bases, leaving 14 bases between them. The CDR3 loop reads CASRDPTGYYGYTF. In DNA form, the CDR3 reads TGTGCCAGCAGAGACCCGACGGGATACTATGGCTACACCTTC.

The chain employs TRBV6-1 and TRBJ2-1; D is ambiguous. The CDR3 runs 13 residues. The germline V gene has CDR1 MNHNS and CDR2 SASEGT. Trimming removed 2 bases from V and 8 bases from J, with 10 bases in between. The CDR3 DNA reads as TGTGCCAGCAGTGAATTGGGGTCCTATGAGCAGTTCTTC. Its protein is CASSELGSYEQFF.